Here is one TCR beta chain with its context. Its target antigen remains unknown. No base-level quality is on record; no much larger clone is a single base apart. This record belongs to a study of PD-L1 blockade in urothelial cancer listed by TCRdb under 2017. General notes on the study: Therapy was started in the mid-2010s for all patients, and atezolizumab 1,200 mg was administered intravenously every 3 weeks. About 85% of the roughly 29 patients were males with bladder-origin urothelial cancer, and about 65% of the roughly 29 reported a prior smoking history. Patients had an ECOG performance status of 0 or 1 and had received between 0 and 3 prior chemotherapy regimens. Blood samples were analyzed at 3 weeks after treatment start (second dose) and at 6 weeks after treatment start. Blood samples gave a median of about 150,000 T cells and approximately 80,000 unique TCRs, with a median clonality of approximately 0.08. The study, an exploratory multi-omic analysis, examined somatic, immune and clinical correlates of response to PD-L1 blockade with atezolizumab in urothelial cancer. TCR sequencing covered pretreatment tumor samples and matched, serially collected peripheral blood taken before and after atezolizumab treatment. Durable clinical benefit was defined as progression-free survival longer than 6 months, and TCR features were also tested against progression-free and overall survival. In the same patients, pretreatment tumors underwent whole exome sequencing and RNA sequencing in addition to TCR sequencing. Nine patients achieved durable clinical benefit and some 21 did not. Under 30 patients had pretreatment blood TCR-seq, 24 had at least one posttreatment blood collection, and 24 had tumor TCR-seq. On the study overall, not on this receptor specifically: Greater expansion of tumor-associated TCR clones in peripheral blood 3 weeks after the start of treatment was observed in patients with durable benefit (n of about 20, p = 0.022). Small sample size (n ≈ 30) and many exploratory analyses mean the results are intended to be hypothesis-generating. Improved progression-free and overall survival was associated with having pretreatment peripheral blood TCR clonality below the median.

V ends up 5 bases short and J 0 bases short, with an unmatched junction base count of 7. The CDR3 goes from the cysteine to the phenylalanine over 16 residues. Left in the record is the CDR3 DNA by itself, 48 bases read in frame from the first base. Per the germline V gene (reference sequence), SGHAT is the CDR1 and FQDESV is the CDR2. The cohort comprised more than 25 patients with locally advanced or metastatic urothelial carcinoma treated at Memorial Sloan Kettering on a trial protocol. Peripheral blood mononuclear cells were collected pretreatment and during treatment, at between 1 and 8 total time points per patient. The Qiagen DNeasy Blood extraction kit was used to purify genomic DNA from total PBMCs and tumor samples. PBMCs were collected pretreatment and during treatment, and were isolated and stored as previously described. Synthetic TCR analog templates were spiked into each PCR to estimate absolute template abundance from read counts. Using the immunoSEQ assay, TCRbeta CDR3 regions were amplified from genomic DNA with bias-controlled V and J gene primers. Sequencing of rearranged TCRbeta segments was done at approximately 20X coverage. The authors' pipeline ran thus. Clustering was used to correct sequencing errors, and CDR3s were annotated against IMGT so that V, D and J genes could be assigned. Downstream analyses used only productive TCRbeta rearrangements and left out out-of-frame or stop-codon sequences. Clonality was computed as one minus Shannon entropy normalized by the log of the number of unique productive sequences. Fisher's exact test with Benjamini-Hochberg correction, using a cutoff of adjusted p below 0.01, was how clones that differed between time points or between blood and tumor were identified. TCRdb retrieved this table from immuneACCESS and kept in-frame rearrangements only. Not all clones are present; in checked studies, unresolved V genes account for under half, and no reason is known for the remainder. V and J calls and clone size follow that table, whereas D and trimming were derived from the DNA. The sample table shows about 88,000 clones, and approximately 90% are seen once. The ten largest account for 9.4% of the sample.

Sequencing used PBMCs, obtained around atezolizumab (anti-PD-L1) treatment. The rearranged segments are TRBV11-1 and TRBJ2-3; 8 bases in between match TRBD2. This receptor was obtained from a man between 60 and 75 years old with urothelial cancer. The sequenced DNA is TGTGCCAGCAGCCCAGGCGGGGGGCGGAGCACAGATACGCAGTATTTT. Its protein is CASSPGGGRSTDTQYF.